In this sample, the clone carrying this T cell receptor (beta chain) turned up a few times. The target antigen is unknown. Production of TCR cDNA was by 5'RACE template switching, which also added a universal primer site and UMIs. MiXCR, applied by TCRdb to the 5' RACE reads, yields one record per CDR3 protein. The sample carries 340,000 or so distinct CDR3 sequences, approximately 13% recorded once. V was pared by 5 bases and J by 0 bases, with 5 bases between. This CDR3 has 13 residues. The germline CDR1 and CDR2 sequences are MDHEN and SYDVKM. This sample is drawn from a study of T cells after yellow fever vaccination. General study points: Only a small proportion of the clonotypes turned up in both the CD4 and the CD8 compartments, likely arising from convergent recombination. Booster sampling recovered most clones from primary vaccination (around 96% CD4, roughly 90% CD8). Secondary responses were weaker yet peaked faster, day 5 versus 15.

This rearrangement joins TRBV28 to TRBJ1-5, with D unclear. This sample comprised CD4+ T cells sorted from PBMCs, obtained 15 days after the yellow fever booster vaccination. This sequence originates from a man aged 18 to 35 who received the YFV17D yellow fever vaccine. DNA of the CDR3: TGTGCCAGCAGTAGGCATAGCAATCAGCCCCAGCATTTT. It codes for CASSRHSNQPQHF. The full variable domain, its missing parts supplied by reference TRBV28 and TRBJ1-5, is DVKVTQSSRYLVKRTGEKVFLECVQDMDHENMFWYRQDPGLGLRLIYFSYDVKMKEKGDIPEGYSVSREKKERFSLILESASTNQTSMYLCASSRHSNQPQHFGDGTRLSIL.